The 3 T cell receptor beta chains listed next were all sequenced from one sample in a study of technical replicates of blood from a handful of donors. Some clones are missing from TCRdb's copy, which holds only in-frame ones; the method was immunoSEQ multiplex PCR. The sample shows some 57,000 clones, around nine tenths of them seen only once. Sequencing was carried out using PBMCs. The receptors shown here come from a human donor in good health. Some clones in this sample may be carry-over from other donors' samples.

The CDR3 nucleotides read TGTGCCTGGGGACAGGGGGGTATTGAAGCTTTCTTT. Protein product: CAWGQGGIEAFF. V is TRBV30 and J is TRBJ1-1; 10 bases agree with TRBD1. This CDR3 has 12 amino acids. Trimming at V came to 5 bases and at J to 7 bases, leaving 4 bases not matched to a gene. CDR1 GTSNPN and CDR2 SVGIG come from the germline V gene (reference sequence).

CDR3 sequence reads: CATSRDRVQETQYF. The DNA for the CDR3 is TGTGCCACCAGCAGAGATCGAGTTCAAGAGACCCAGTACTTC. The rearrangement joins TRBV15 to TRBJ2-5; no clear D. V shed 0 bases and J shed 2 bases, with 7 bases lying between them. The CDR3 has 14 residues. Germline assignment: CDR1 LNHNV and CDR2 YYDKDF (reference sequence).

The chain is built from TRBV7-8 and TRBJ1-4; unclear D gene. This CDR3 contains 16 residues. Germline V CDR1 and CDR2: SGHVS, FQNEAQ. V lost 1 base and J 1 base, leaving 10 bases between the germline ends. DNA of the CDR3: TGTGCCAGCAGCTTAGTCCTGGGAGGAACTAATGAAAAACTGTTTTTT. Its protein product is CASSLVLGGTNEKLFF.